Listed here is a single TCR beta chain. Antigen specificity is unknown. The data originate from a study of cytomegalovirus exposure and HLA in healthy donors. Across the study: For the approximately 360 genotyped donors, over 80% fell within the Caucasian-associated ancestry cluster.

This CDR3 region has 15 residues. V lost 6 bases and J lost 7; bases outside the gene matches: 11. Per germline, CDR1 WSHSY and CDR2 SAAADI. PCR was performed using 60 Vbeta and 13 Jbeta primers. Libraries were prepared by immunoSEQ multiplex PCR; TCRdb keeps only in-frame clonotypes and omits some of them. The table counts 150,000 to 200,000 clones; 0.7% to 0.8% lies in the top ten. Study conclusions and caveats: Later analysis showed TCR association rates varying by HLA locus, highest for DRB1 and lowest for HLA-C.

The receptor's source is a woman aged 18 to 35 in good health and CMV-seropositive. Sequenced sample: PBMCs. V gene TRBV10-2 combines with J gene TRBJ1-5; 8 nucleotides match TRBD1. As DNA, the CDR3 is TGCGCCAGCAGCCAAGACAGGGGAGGTAACCAGCCCCAGCATTTT. Its translation: CASSQDRGGNQPQHF.